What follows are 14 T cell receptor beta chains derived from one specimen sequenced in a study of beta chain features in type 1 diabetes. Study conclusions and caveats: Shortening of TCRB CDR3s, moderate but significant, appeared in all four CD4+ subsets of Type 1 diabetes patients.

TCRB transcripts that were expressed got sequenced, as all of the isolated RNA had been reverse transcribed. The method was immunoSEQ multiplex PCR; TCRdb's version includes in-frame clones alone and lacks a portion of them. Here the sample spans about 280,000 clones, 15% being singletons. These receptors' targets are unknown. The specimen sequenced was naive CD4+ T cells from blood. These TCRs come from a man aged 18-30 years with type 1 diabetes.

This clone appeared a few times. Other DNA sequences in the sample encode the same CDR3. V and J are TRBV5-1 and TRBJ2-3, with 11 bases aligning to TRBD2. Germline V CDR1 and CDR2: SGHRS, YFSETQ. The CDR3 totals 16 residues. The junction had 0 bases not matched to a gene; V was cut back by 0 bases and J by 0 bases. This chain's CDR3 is CASSLGLAGSTDTQYF. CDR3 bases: TGCGCCAGCAGCTTGGGACTAGCGGGAAGCACAGATACGCAGTATTTT.

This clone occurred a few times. This CDR3 reads CASSEAAGLARGYNEQFF. In DNA form, the CDR3 reads TGTGCCAGCAGTGAAGCGGCAGGACTAGCGAGGGGCTACAATGAGCAGTTCTTC. The J gene is TRBJ2-1, the V gene TRBV2; TRBD2 agrees at 9 bases. This CDR3 contains 18 residues. With 0 bases clipped from V and 3 bases from J, the junction kept 9 bases outside the gene matches. CDR1 and CDR2 (germline): SNHLY, FYNNEI.

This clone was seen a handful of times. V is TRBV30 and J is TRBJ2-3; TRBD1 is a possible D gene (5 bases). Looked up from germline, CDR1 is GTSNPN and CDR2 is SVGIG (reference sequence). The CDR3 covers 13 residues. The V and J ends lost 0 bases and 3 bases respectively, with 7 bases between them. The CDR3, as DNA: TGTGCCTGGAGTGTGCAGGGTACAGATACGCAGTATTTT. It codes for CAWSVQGTDTQYF.

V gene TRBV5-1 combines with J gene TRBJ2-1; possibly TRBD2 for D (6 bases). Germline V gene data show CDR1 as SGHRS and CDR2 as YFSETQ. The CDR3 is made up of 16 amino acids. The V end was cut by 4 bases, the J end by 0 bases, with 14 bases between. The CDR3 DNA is TGCGCCAGCAGCCAGGGACTCGTCGTCTCCTACAATGAGCAGTTCTTC. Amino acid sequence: CASSQGLVVSYNEQFF.

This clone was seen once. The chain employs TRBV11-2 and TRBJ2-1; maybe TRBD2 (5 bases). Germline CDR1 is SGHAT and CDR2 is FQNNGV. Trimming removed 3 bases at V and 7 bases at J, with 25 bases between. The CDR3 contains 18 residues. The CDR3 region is CASSFVQRLPRRGNEQFF. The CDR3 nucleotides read TGTGCCAGCAGCTTCGTGCAGAGATTACCAAGGAGAGGGAATGAGCAGTTCTTC.

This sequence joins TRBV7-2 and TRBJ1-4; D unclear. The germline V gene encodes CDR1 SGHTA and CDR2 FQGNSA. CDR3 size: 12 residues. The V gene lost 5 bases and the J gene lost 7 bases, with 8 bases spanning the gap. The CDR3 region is CASSRPSEKLFF. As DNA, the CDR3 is TGTGCCAGCAGCCGCCCTAGTGAAAAACTGTTTTTT.

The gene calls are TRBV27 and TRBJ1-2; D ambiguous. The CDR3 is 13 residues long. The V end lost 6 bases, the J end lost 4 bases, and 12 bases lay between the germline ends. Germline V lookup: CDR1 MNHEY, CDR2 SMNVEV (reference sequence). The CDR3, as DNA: TGTGCCAGCAGCCCTTTAGCGAGCTATGGCTACACCTTC. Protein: CASSPLASYGYTF.

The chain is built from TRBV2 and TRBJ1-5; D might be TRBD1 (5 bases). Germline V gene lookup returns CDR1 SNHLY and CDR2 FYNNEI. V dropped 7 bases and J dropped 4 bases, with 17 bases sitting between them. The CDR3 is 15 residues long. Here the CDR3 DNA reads TGTGCCAGCACCCCTCAGGGCAGACGGAATCAGCCCCAGCATTTT. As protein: CASTPQGRRNQPQHF.

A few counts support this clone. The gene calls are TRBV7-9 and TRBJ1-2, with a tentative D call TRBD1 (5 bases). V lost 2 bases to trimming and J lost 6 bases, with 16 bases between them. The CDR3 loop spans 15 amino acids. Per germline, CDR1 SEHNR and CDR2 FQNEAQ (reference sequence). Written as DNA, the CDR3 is TGTGCCAGCAGCTTATTGGTCCAGGGCTCAAATGGCTACACCTTC. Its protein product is CASSLLVQGSNGYTF. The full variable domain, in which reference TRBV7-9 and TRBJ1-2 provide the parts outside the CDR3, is DTGVSQNPRHKITKRGQNVTFRCDPISEHNRLYWYRQTLGQGPEFLTYFQNEAQLEKSRLLSDRFSAERPKGSFSTLEIQRTEQGDSAMYLCASSLLVQGSNGYTFGSGTRLTVV.

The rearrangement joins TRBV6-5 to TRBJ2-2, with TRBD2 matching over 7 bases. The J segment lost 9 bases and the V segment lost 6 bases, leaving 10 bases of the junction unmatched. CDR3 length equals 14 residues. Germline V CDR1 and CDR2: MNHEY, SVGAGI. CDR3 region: CASRGGSSVRELFF. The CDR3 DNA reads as TGTGCCAGCAGAGGCGGGAGTTCGGTCCGGGAGCTGTTTTTT.

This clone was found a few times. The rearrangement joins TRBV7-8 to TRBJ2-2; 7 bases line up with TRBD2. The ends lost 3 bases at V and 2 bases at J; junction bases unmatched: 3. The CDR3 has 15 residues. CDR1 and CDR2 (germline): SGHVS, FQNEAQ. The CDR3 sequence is CASSFGRGNTGELFF. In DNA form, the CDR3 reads TGTGCCAGCAGCTTTGGGAGGGGTAACACCGGGGAGCTGTTTTTT.

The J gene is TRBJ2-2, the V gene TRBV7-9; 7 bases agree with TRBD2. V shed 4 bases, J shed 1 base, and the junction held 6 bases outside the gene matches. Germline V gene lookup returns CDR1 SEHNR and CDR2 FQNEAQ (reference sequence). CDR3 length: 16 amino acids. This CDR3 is CASSSATSLNTGELFF. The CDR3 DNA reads TGTGCCAGCAGCTCCGCGACTAGCCTGAACACCGGGGAGCTGTTTTTT. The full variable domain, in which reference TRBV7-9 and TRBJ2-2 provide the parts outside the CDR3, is DTGVSQNPRHKITKRGQNVTFRCDPISEHNRLYWYRQTLGQGPEFLTYFQNEAQLEKSRLLSDRFSAERPKGSFSTLEIQRTEQGDSAMYLCASSSATSLNTGELFFGEGSRLTVL.

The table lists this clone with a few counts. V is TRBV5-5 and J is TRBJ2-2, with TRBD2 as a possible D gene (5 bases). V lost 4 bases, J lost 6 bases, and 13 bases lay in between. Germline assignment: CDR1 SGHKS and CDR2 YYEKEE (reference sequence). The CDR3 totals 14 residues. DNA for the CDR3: TGTGCCAGCAGCCATGGAGGACGGGCCGGGGAGCTGTTTTTT. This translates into CASSHGGRAGELFF.

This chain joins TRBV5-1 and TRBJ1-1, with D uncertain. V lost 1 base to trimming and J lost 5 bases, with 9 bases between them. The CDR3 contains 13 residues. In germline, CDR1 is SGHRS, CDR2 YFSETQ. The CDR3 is CASSLQEATEAFF. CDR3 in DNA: TGCGCCAGCAGCTTGCAAGAGGCAACTGAAGCTTTCTTT.